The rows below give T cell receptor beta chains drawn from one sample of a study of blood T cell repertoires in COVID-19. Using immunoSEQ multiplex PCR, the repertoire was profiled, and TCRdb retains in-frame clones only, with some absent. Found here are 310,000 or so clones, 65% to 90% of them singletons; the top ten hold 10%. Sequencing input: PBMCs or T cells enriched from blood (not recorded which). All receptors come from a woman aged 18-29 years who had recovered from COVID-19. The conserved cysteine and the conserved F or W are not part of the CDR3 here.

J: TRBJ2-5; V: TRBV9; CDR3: ASSVAQGGTQTQY
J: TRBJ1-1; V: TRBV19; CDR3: ASSISRVKNTEAF
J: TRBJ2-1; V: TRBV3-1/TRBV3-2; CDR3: ASSQDPGNYNEQF
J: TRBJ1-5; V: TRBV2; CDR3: ASSIDRYLQPQH
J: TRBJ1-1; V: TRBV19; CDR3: GRDTEAF
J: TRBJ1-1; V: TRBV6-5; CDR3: ASSYGGENTEAF
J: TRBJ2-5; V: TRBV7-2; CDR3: ASSPGGLGPQETQY
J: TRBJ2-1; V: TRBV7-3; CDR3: ASSEGLARYNEQF
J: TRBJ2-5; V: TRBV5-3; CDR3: ARSDRGRGETQY
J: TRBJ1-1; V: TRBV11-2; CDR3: ASSLEGARTEAF
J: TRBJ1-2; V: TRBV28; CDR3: ASSFGLNYGYT
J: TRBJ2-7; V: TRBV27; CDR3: ASSNRQGLSPYEQY
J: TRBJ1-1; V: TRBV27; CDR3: ASSFQGPGTEAF
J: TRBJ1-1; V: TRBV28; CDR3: ASPKTGGNTEAF
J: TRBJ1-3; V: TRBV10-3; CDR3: AISESTGADTIY
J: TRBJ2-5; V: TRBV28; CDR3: ASSPGQGQTQY
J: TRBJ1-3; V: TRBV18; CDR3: ASSPRSGNTIY
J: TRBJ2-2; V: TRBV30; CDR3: AWSVPGGVNGELF
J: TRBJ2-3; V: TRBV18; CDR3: ASSPRTDSTDTQY
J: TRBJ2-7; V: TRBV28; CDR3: ASSFGPAYEQY
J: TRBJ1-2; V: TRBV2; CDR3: ASTIDSYGYT
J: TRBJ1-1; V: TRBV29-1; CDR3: TGAEYMNTEAF
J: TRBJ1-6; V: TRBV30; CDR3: AWLRGAAGTLH
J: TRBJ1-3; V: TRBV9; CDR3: ASSVTTSDFSGNTIY
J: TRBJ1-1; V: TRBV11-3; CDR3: ASSTGTGGAEAF
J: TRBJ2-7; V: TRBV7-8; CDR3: ASSLVQKLAGEEQY
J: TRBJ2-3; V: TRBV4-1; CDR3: ASSLLAGTDTQY
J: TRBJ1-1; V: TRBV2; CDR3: ASRMRQGNTEAF
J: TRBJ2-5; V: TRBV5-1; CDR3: ASSFNRETQY
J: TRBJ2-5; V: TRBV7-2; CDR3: ASSWVNSGGPEAETQY
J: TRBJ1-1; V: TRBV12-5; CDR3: ASAQTAGARTEAF
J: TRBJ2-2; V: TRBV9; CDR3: ASSPRDTGELF
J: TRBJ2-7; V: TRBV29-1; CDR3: SVVGQENYEQY
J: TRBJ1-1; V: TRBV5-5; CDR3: ASSYVVNTEAF
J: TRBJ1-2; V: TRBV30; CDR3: AWSAWTGANYGYT